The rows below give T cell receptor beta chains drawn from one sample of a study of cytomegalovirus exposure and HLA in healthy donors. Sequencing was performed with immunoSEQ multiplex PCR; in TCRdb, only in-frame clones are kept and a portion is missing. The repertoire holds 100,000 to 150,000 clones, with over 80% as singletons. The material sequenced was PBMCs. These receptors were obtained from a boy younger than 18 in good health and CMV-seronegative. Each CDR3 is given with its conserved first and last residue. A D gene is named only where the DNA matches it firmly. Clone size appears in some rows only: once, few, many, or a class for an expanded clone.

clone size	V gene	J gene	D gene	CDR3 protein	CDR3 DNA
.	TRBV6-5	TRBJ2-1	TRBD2	CASSSPLASSYNEQFF	TGTGCCAGCAGTTCCCCACTAGCGAGTTCCTACAATGAGCAGTTCTTC
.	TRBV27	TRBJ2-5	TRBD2	CASSRLAWETQYF	TGTGCCAGCAGTCGACTAGCTTGGGAGACCCAGTACTTC
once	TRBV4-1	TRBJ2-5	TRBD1	CASSQVGRRQGEETQYF	TGCGCCAGCAGCCAAGTAGGGCGGAGACAGGGGGAAGAGACCCAGTACTTC
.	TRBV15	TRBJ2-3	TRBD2	CATSRRTSGRVGDTQYF	TGTGCCACCAGCCGGCGGACTAGCGGGAGGGTGGGGGATACGCAGTATTTT
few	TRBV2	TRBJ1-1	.	CASSGEAEAFF	TGTGCCAGCAGCGGGGAGGCTGAAGCTTTCTTT
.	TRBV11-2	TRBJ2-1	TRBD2	CASSSQREGFVASYDEQFF	TGTGCCAGCAGCTCCCAGCGGGAGGGGTTTGTCGCGAGTTACGATGAGCAGTTCTTC
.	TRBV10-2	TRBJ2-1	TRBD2	CASSEGGRAFNEQFF	TGCGCCAGCAGTGAAGGCGGGAGGGCCTTCAATGAGCAGTTCTTC
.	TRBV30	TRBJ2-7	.	CAWSSAYQPYEQYF	TGTGCCTGGAGTTCCGCCTACCAACCCTACGAGCAGTACTTC
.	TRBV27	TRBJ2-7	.	CASSLSDSPYEQYF	TGTGCCAGCAGTTTGTCCGACAGTCCCTACGAGCAGTACTTC
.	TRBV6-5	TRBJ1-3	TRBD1	CASSWTRDRGYPVYF	TGTGCCAGCAGTTGGACCCGGGACAGGGGCTACCCTGTATATTTT
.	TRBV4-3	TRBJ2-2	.	CASSRSLLDTNAGELFF	TGCGCCAGCAGCCGCTCCCTACTAGATACAAACGCCGGGGAGCTGTTTTTT
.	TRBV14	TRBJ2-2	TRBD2	CASSQGLAGYTGELFF	TGTGCCAGCAGCCAAGGGCTAGCGGGCTACACCGGGGAGCTGTTTTTT
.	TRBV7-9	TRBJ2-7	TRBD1	CASSLEDRSYEQYF	TGTGCCAGCAGCTTAGAGGACAGGAGCTACGAGCAGTACTTC
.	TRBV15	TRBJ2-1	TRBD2	CATSTRRGGRVGNEQFF	TGTGCCACCAGCACTCGGAGGGGCGGGAGAGTAGGCAATGAGCAGTTCTTC
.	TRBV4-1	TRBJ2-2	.	CASSQDFGRAGTGELFF	TGCGCCAGCAGCCAAGATTTCGGGCGGGCTGGAACCGGGGAGCTGTTTTTT
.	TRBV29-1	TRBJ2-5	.	CSVEDRTMETQYF	TGCAGCGTTGAAGATCGCACAATGGAGACCCAGTACTTC
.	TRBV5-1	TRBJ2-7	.	CASSLSRGDYEQYF	TGCGCCAGCAGCTTAAGCCGGGGAGACTACGAGCAGTACTTC
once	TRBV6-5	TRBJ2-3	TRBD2	CASSLAGQGTQYF	TGTGCCAGCAGCTTAGCGGGCCAGGGTACGCAGTATTTT
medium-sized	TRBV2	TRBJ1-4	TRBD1	CASSEGGQGGEKLFF	TGTGCCAGCAGTGAAGGGGGCCAGGGGGGTGAAAAACTGTTTTTT
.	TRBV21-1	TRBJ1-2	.	CASSLLTSGYGYTF	TGTGCCAGCAGCCTCCTGACGTCGGGCTATGGCTACACCTTC
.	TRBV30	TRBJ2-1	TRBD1	CAWSVPGRGQYNEQFF	TGTGCCTGGAGTGTACCGGGAAGGGGGCAGTACAATGAGCAGTTCTTC
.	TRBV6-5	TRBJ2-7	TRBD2	CASTGTSGSYEQYF	TGTGCCAGCACCGGGACTAGCGGGAGTTACGAGCAGTACTTC
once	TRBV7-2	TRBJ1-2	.	CATLRVNYGYTF	TGTGCCACCCTCAGGGTGAACTATGGCTACACCTTC
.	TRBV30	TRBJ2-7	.	CAWSVDSYYEQYF	TGTGCCTGGAGTGTTGATAGCTACTACGAGCAGTACTTC
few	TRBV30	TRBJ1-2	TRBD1	CASRGQYYGYTF	TGTGCCTCACGGGGACAGTACTATGGCTACACCTTC
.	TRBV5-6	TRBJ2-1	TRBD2	CASSGDYLTSYNEQFF	TGTGCCAGCAGCGGGGACTACCTAACCTCCTACAATGAGCAGTTCTTC
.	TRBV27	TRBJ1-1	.	CASSQVGSLNTEAFF	TGTGCCAGCTCCCAGGTCGGTAGTCTCAACACTGAAGCTTTCTTT